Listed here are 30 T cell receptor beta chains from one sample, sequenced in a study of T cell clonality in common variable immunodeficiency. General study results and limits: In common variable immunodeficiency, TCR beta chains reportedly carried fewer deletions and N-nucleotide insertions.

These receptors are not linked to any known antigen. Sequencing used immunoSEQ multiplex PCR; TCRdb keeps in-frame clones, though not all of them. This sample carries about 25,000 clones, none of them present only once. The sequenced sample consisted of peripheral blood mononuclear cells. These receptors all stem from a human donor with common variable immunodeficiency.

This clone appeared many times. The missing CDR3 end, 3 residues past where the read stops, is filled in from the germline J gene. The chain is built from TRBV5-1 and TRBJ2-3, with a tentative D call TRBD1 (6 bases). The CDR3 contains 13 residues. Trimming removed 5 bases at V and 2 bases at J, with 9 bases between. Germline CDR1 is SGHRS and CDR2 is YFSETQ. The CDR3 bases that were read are TGCGCCAGCAGACAGGGTCACACAGATACG. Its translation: CASRQGHTDT. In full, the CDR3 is CASRQGHTDTQYF.

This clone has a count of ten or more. CDR3 residues: CAINPGQGAHEQYF. The CDR3 DNA, read in part, is TGTGCCATCAACCCGGGACAGGGAGCCCACGAG. This rearrangement joins TRBV10-3 to TRBJ2-7, with TRBD1 identical over 9 bases. Read coverage stops 3 residues before the CDR3 terminus; the germline J gene supplies the remainder. Germline loops: CDR1 ENHRY, CDR2 SYGVKD. The CDR3 totals 14 residues. Trimming took 7 bases from V and 5 from J; bases not matched to a gene: 9.

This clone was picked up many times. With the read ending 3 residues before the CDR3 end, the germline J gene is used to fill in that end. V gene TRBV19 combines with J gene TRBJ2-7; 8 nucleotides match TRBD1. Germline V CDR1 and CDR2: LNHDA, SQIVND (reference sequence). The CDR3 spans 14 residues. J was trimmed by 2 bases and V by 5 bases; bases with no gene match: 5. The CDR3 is CASSRQGLAYEQYF. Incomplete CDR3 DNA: TGTGCCAGTAGTCGACAGGGGTTGGCCTACGAG.

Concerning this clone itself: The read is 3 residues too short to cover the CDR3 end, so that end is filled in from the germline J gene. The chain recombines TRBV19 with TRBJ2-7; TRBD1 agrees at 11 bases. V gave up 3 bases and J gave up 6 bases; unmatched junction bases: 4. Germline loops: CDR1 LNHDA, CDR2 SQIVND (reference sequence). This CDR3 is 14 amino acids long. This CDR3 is CASSIIGQGAEQYF. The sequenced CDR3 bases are TGTGCCAGTAGTATTATCGGACAGGGGGCCGAG.

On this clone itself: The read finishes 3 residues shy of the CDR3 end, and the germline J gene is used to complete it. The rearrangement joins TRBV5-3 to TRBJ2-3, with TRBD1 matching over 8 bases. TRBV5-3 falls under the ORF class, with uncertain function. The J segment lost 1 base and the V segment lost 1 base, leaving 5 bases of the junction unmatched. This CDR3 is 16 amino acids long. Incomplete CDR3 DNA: TGTGCCAGAAGCTTGCCACAGGGGGGCTGCACAGATACG. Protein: CARSLPQGGCTDT. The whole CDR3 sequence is CARSLPQGGCTDTQYF.

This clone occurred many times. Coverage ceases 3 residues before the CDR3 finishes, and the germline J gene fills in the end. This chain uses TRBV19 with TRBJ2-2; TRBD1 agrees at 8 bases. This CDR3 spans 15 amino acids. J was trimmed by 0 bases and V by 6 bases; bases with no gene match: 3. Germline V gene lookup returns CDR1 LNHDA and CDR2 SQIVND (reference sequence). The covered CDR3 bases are TGTGCCAGTAGAAAGGACAGGGCGAACACCGGGGAG. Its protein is CASRKDRANTGE. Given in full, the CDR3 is CASRKDRANTGELFF.

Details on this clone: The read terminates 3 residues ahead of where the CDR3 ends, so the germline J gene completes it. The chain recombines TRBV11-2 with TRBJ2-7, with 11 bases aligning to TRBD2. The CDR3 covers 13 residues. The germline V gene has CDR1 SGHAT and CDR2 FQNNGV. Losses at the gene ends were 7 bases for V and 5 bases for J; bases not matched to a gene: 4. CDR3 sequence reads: CASKVLAGDEQYF. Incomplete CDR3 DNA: TGTGCCAGCAAAGTACTAGCGGGAGACGAG.

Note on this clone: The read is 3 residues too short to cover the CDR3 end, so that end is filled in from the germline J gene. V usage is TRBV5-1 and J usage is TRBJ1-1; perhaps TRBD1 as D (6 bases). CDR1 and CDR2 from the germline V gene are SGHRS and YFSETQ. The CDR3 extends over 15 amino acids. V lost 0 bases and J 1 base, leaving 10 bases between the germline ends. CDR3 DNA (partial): TGCGCCAGCAGCTTGGTGGCAGGGGAGAACACTGAA. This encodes CASSLVAGENTE. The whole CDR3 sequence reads CASSLVAGENTEAFF.

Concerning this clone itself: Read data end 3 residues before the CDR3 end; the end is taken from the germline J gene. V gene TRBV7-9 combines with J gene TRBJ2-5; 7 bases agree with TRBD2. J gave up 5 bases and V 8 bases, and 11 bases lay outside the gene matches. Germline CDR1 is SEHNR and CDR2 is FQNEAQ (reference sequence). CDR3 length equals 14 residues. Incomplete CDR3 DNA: TGTGCCAGCGACCGCGTCGGGGAGGGTGAGACC. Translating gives CASDRVGEGET. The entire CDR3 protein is CASDRVGEGETQYF.

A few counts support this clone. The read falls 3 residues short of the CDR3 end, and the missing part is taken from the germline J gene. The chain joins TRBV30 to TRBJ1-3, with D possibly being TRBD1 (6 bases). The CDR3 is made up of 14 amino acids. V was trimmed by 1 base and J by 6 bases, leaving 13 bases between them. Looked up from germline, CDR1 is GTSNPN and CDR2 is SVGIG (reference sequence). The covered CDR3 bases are TGTGCCTGGAGTGCGACAGGACCCCTAAACACC. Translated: CAWSATGPLNT. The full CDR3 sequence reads CAWSATGPLNTIYF.

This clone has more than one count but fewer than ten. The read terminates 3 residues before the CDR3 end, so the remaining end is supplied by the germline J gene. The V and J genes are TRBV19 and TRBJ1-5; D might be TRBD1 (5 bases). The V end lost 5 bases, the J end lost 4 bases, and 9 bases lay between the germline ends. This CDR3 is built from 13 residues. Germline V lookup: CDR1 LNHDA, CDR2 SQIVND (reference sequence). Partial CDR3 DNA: TGTGCCAGTAGTGTGGGGGGGAATCAGCCC. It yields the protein CASSVGGNQP. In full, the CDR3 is CASSVGGNQPQHF.

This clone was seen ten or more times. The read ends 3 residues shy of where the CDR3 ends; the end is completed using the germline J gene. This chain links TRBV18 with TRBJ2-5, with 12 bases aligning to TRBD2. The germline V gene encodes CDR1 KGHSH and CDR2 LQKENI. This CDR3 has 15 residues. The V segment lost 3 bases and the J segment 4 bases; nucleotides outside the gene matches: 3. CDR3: CASSPLAGGRETQYF. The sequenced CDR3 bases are TGTGCCAGCTCACCGCTAGCGGGAGGGCGAGAGACC.

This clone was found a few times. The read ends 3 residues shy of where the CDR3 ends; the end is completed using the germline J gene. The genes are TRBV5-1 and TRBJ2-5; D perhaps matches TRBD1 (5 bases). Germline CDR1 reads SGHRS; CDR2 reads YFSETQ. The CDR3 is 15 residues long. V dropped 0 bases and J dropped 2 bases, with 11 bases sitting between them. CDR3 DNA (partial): TGCGCCAGCAGCTTGGGGGGCTGGGGACAAGAGACC. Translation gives CASSLGGWGQET. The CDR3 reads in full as CASSLGGWGQETQYF. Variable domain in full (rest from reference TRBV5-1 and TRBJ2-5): KAGVTQTPRYLIKTRGQQVTLSCSPISGHRSVSWYQQTPGQGLQFLFEYFSETQRNKGNFPGRFSGRQFSNSRSEMNVSTLELGDSALYLCASSLGGWGQETQYFGPGTRLLVL.

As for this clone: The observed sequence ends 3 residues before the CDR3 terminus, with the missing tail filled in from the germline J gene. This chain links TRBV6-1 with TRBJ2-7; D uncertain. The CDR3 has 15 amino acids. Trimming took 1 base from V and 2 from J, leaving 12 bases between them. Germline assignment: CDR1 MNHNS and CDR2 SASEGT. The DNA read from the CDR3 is TGTGCCAGCAGTGAAGGATACGGTCGAACCTACGAG. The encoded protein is CASSEGYGRTYE. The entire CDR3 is CASSEGYGRTYEQYF.

Partial CDR3 DNA: TGTGCCAGTAGTACCGACAGGGTCGGCGACGAG. Its protein is CASSTDRVGDE. The whole CDR3 region reads CASSTDRVGDEQYF. The rearrangement uses TRBV19 and TRBJ2-7, with 7 bases matching TRBD1. The CDR3 end lies 3 residues beyond the end of the read and is filled in from the germline J gene. After removal of 4 bases from V and 5 bases from J, the junction contained 8 bases not matched to a gene. The CDR3 covers 14 residues. Germline V gene data show CDR1 as LNHDA and CDR2 as SQIVND (reference sequence). Supplemented by reference TRBV19 and TRBJ2-7, the full variable domain reads DGGITQSPKYLFRKEGQNVTLSCEQNLNHDAMYWYRQDPGQGLRLIYYSQIVNDFQKGDIAEGYSVSREKKESFPLTVTSAQKNPTAFYLCASSTDRVGDEQYFGPGTRLTVT.

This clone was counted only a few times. The part of the CDR3 DNA that was read is TGTGCCAGCAAAGGACAGGGAGGGGGCAATCAGCCC. This codes for CASKGQGGGNQP. The entire CDR3 is CASKGQGGGNQPQHF. This chain connects TRBV2 to TRBJ1-5; 8 bases match TRBD1. The CDR3 extends 3 residues past the end of the read, so its final part is completed from the germline J gene. J lost 2 bases, V lost 7 bases, and 7 bases had no gene match. The germline CDR1 and CDR2 sequences are SNHLY and FYNNEI. This CDR3 contains 15 residues.

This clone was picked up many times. The CDR3 sequence is CASSPGLDTYEQYF. Incomplete CDR3 DNA: TGCGCCAGCAGCCCGGGACTCGACACCTACGAG. The chain couples TRBV5-1 to TRBJ2-7; tentatively, D is TRBD2 (6 bases). The DNA ends 3 residues before the CDR3 does, and the rest of the CDR3 is filled in from the germline J gene. The CDR3 is 14 residues long. Per germline, CDR1 SGHRS and CDR2 YFSETQ. V was pared by 4 bases and J by 2 bases, with 13 bases between. Full variable domain (rest looked up from reference TRBV5-1 and TRBJ2-7): KAGVTQTPRYLIKTRGQQVTLSCSPISGHRSVSWYQQTPGQGLQFLFEYFSETQRNKGNFPGRFSGRQFSNSRSEMNVSTLELGDSALYLCASSPGLDTYEQYFGPGTRLTVT.

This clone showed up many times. Partial CDR3 DNA: TGCAGTGCTCCTAGGGGGTCTGGGGCCAACGTC. Translated: CSAPRGSGANV. The full-length CDR3 reads as CSAPRGSGANVLTF. The V and J genes are TRBV20-1 and TRBJ2-6; D might be TRBD1 (6 bases). The sequenced fragment ends 3 residues before the CDR3 boundary, so the rest is inferred from the germline J gene. Germline V lookup: CDR1 DFQATT, CDR2 SNEGSKA (reference sequence). The CDR3 is 14 residues long. Trimming left V 5 bases short and J 1 base short, with 9 bases between.

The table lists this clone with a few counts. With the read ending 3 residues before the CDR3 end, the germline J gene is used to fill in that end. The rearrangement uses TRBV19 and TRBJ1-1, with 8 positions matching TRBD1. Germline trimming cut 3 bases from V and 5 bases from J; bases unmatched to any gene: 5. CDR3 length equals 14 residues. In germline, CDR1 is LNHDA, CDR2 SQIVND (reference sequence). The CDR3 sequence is CASSMQGAWTEAFF. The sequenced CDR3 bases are TGTGCCAGTAGTATGCAGGGGGCTTGGACTGAA.

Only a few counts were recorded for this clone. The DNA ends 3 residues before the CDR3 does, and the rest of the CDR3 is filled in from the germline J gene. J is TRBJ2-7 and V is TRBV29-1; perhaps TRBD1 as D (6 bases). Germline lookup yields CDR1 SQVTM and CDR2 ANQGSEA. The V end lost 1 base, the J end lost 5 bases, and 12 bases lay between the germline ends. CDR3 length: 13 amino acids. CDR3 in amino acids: CSVEGQGLHEQYF. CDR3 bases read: TGCAGCGTTGAAGGCCAGGGGCTCCACGAG.

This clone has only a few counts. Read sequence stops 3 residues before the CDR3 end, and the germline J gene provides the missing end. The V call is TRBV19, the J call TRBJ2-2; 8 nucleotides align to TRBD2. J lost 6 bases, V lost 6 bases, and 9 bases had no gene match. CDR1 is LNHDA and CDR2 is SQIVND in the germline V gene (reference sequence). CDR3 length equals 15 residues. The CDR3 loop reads CASSPRSGSPGELFF. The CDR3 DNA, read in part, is TGTGCCAGTAGCCCGAGGAGCGGGAGCCCCGGGGAG.

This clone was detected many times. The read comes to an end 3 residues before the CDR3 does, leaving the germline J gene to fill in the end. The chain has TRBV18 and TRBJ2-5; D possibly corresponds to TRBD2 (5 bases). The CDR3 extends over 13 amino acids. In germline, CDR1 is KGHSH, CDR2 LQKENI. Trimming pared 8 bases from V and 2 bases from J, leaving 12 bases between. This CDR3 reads CASLRVPQETQYF. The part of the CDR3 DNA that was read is TGTGCCAGCCTGAGGGTTCCACAAGAGACC.

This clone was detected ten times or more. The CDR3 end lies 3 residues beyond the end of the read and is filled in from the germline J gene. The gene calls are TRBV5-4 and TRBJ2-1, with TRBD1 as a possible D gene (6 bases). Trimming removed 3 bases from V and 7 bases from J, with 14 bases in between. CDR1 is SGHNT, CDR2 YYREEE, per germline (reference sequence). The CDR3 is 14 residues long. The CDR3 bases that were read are TGTGCCAGCAGCTGGGACACCTGGAGGAATGAG. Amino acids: CASSWDTWRNE. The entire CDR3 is CASSWDTWRNEQFF.

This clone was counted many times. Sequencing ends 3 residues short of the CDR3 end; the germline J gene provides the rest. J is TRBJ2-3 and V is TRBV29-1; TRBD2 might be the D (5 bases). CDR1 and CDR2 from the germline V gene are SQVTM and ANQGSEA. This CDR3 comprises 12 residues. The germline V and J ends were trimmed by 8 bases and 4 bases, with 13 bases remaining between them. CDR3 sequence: CSLRAEADTQYF. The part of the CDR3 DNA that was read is TGCAGCTTGAGGGCCGAAGCAGATACG.

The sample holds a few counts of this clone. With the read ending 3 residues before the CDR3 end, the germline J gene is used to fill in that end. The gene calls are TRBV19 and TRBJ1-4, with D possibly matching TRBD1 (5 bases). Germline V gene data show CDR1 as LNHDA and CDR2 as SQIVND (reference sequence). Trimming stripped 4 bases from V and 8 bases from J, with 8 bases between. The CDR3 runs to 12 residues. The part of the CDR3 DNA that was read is TGTGCCAGTAGTAGGGGGGTCGAAAAA. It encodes CASSRGVEK. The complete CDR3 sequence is CASSRGVEKLFF.

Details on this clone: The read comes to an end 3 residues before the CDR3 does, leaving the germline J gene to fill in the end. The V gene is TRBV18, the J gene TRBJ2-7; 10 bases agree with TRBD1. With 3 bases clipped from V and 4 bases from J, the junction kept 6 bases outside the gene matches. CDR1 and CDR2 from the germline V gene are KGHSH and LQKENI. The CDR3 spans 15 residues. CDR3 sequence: CASSPTGTGVYEQYF. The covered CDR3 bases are TGTGCCAGCTCACCGACCGGGACAGGGGTTTACGAG.

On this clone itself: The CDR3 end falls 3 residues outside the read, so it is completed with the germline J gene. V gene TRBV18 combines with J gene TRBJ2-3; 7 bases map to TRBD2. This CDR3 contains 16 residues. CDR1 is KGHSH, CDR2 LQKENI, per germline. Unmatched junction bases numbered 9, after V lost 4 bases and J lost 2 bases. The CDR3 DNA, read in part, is TGTGCCAGCTCACTCAATTTAGCGGGCCACACAGATACG. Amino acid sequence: CASSLNLAGHTDT. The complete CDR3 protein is CASSLNLAGHTDTQYF.

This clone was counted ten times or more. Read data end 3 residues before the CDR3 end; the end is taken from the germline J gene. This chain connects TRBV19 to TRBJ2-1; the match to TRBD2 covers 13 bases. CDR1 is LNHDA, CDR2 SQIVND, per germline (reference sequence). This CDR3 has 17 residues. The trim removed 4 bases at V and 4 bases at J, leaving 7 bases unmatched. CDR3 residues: CASSTRTSGSRYNEQFF. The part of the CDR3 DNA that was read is TGTGCCAGTAGTACCCGGACTAGCGGGAGTCGATACAATGAG.

CDR3 loop: CSARAVEKLFF. The part of the CDR3 DNA that was read is TGCAGTGCTCGAGCGGTGGAAAAA. The rearrangement uses TRBV20-1 and TRBJ1-4, with D hard to call. Read data end 3 residues before the CDR3 end; the end is taken from the germline J gene. The CDR3 contains 11 residues. Trimming shortened V by 5 bases and J by 8 bases, and 9 bases separated the two germline ends. CDR1 is DFQATT and CDR2 is SNEGSKA in the germline V gene (reference sequence).

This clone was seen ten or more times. The covered CDR3 bases are TGCAGTGCCCAACAGGGGGCACGGTACGAG. Protein sequence: CSAQQGARYE. The full CDR3 reads CSAQQGARYEQYF. The V and J genes are TRBV20-1 and TRBJ2-7; TRBD1 matches at 9 bases. Read data end 3 residues before the CDR3 end; the end is taken from the germline J gene. The V segment lost 6 bases and the J segment 4 bases; nucleotides outside the gene matches: 7. This CDR3 contains 13 residues. Germline CDR1 DFQATT, CDR2 SNEGSKA (reference sequence).